The 8 T cell receptor beta chains reported below all come from one sample, sequenced in a study of CD8 T cell repertoires and HIV-1 epitope variants. The protocol was immunoSEQ multiplex PCR, while the TCRdb copy is restricted to in-frame clones and leaves out a portion. The top ten hold 44% of the sample, which has 6,000 or so clones, about two thirds seen once. Their target antigens are unknown. Material: cultured CD8+ T cells derived from PBMCs. Source of these receptors: a male donor with HIV.

This clone occurred a few times. The CDR3 loop reads CASSEALGPRSEQFF. The CDR3 DNA is TGTGCCAGCAGTGAAGCGCTAGGTCCACGCAGTGAGCAGTTCTTC. The chain recombines TRBV2 with TRBJ2-1; D gene unclear. V lost 0 bases and J lost 9, with 15 bases in between. CDR1 and CDR2 (germline): SNHLY, FYNNEI. This CDR3 comprises 15 residues.

The chain links TRBV5-6 to TRBJ2-2, with D tentatively TRBD2 (6 bases). Germline V gene data show CDR1 as SGHDT and CDR2 as YYEEEE. The V end lost 6 bases, the J end lost 4 bases, and 13 bases lay between the germline ends. The CDR3 length is 14 residues. The CDR3 region is CASTWGESTGELFF. The CDR3 DNA reads TGTGCCAGCACCTGGGGGGAGTCCACCGGGGAGCTGTTTTTT.

In its sample, this clone was seen once. The chain uses TRBV6-1 and TRBJ2-2; 9 nucleotides line up with TRBD2. Per the germline V gene, CDR1 is MNHNS and CDR2 is SASEGT. Germline trimming cut 2 bases from V and 3 bases from J; bases unmatched to any gene: 1. The CDR3 length is 15 residues. CDR3 in amino acids: CASSERTSDTGELFF. The CDR3 nucleotides are TGTGCCAGCAGTGAAAGGACTAGCGACACCGGGGAGCTGTTTTTT.

V gene TRBV6-6 combines with J gene TRBJ2-1; D perhaps matches TRBD2 (5 bases). V lost 7 bases and J 4 bases, leaving 20 bases between the germline ends. Per the germline V gene, CDR1 is MNHNY and CDR2 is SVGAGI (reference sequence). This CDR3 is 16 amino acids long. The CDR3 nucleotides read TGTGCCAGCACTCCCGCCTGGGAGAACTCATACAATGAGCAGTTCTTC. It is translated as CASTPAWENSYNEQFF.

The chain is built from TRBV6-4 and TRBJ2-2; D call uncertain. There are 14 residues in the CDR3. V dropped 3 bases and J dropped 2 bases, with 7 bases sitting between them. From germline, CDR1 is MRHNA and CDR2 SNTAGT. CDR3 region: CASSEAGNTGELFF. The CDR3 DNA is TGTGCCAGCAGTGAGGCAGGAAACACCGGGGAGCTGTTTTTT.

This chain links TRBV5-1 with TRBJ2-7, with 15 bases lining up with TRBD2. The CDR3 length is 23 residues. V was clipped by 4 bases and J by 2 bases; unmatched bases: 25. Looked up from germline, CDR1 is SGHRS and CDR2 is YFSETQ. CDR3 in amino acids: CASSLRGPGGVGTSGRRAYEQYF. DNA for the CDR3: TGCGCCAGCAGCCTAAGGGGTCCGGGGGGCGTCGGGACTAGCGGGAGGCGCGCCTACGAGCAGTACTTC.

The gene calls are TRBV19 and TRBJ1-1; D is ambiguous. Trimming pared 2 bases from V and 1 base from J, leaving 11 bases between. Germline loops: CDR1 LNHDA, CDR2 SQIVND (reference sequence). This CDR3 comprises 15 residues. For the CDR3, the DNA is TGTGCCAGTAGTATAACGTCTGCAGGGAACACTGAAGCTTTCTTT. This translates into CASSITSAGNTEAFF.

The chain combines TRBV28 with TRBJ2-5; possibly TRBD1 or TRBD2 for D (5 bases each). CDR1 is MDHEN, CDR2 SYDVKM, per germline. V lost 6 bases and J 1 base, leaving 18 bases between the germline ends. There are 16 residues in the CDR3. CDR3 sequence: CASRKIKRGSQETQYF. The CDR3 DNA reads TGTGCCAGCAGGAAAATAAAGAGGGGTTCCCAAGAGACCCAGTACTTC.